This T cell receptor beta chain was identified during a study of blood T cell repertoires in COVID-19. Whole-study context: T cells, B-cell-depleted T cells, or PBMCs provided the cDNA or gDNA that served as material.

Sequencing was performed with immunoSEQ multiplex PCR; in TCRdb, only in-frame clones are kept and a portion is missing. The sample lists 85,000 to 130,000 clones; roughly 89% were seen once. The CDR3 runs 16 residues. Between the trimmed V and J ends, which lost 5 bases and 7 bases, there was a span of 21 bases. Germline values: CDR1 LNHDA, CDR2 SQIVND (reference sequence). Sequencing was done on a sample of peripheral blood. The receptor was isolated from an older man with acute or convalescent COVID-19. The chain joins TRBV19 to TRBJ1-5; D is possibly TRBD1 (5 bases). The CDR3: CASSGPQGKRWQPQHF. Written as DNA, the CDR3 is TGTGCCAGTAGTGGACCCCAGGGCAAACGATGGCAGCCCCAGCATTTT.